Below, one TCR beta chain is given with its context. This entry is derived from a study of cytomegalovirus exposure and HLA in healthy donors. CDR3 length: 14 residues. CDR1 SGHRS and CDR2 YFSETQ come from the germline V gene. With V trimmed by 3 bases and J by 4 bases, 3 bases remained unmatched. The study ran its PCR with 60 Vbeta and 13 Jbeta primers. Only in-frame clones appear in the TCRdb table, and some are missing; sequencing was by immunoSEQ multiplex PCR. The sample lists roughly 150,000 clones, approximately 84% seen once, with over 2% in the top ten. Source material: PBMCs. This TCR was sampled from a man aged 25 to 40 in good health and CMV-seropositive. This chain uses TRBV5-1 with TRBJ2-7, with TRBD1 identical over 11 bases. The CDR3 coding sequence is TGCGCCAGCAGCTCCGGACAGGGGGCGTACGAGCAGTACTTC. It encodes CASSSGQGAYEQYF.